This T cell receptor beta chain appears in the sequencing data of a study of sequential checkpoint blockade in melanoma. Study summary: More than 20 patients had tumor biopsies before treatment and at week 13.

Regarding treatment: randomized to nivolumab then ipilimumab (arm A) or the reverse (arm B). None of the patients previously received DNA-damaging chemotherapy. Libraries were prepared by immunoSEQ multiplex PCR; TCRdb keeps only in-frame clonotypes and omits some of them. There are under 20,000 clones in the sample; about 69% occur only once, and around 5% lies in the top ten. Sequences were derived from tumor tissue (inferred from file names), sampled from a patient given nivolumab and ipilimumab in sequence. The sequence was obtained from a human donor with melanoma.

The DNA for the CDR3 is TGTGCCAGCTCATATGGGACAGGAACCACAGATACGCAGTATTTT. It codes for CASSYGTGTTDTQYF. The chain uses TRBV18 and TRBJ2-3; TRBD1 aligns across 8 bases. V gave up 5 bases and J gave up 2 bases; unmatched junction bases: 6. Germline V gene data show CDR1 as KGHSH and CDR2 as LQKENI. This CDR3 region has 15 residues.